These 15 T cell receptor beta chains were all obtained from the same sample, sequenced in a study of blood T cell repertoires in COVID-19 (dated by TCRdb to 2020 to 2022). The library relied on the immunoSEQ multiplex PCR assay. In TCRdb, the immuneACCESS table is reduced to in-frame sequences with V and J assigned. These tables do not hold every clone; where another copy was compared, an unresolved V gene accounts for under half, and the others remain unexplained. The sample includes approximately 100,000 clones, with approximately 79% observed a single time. Roughly 20% of the sample goes to the ten largest clones. The sequenced material came from peripheral blood. These receptors came from a man between 65 and 85 years old with active or convalescent COVID-19.

V is TRBV2 and J is TRBJ1-1; maybe TRBD1 (5 bases). CDR1 and CDR2 (germline): SNHLY, FYNNEI. There are 14 residues in the CDR3. V gave up 6 bases and J gave up 4 bases, with 15 bases separating them. This CDR3 is CASRGGVLTTEAFF. CDR3 in DNA: TGTGCCAGCAGGGGGGGGGTCTTGACCACTGAAGCTTTCTTT.

The chain combines TRBV5-1 with TRBJ1-2; D may be TRBD1 (5 bases). The CDR3 is made up of 13 amino acids. Looked up from germline, CDR1 is SGHRS and CDR2 is YFSETQ. Between the trimmed V and J ends, which lost 5 bases and 2 bases, there was a span of 10 bases. CDR3 coding DNA: TGCGCCAGCAGAGAGACAGTCAACTATGGCTACACCTTC. Its translation is CASRETVNYGYTF.

This rearrangement joins TRBV7-2 to TRBJ1-1; perhaps TRBD1 as D (6 bases). Deletions cut 3 bases from V and 0 bases from J, with 8 bases between. Looked up from germline, CDR1 is SGHTA and CDR2 is FQGNSA. CDR3 size: 14 residues. CDR3 in DNA: TGTGCCAGCAGCTTCACAGGGATGAACACTGAAGCTTTCTTT. Its protein is CASSFTGMNTEAFF.

The CDR3 DNA sequence: TGCGCCAGCAGAATGACTAGCGGGAGGGCCGGCGAGCAGTACTTC. Its translation is CASRMTSGRAGEQYF. V and J are TRBV10-2 and TRBJ2-7, with 14 bases matching TRBD2. After removal of 6 bases from V and 6 bases from J, the junction contained 7 bases not matched to a gene. Germline CDR1 reads WSHSY; CDR2 reads SAAADI. This CDR3 has 15 amino acids.

This chain connects TRBV7-9 to TRBJ2-3; tentative D call: TRBD1 (5 bases). Trimming took 6 bases from V and 0 from J, leaving 13 bases between them. Germline CDR1 reads SEHNR; CDR2 reads FQNEAQ (reference sequence). This CDR3 is 15 amino acids long. CDR3 DNA: TGTGCCAGCAGGCCAACCCAGGGTAGCACAGATACGCAGTATTTT. Its translation: CASRPTQGSTDTQYF. Full variable domain (rest looked up from reference TRBV7-9 and TRBJ2-3): DTGVSQNPRHKITKRGQNVTFRCDPISEHNRLYWYRQTLGQGPEFLTYFQNEAQLEKSRLLSDRFSAERPKGSFSTLEIQRTEQGDSAMYLCASRPTQGSTDTQYFGPGTRLTVL.

The chain couples TRBV28 to TRBJ1-4; no clear D gene. Looked up from germline, CDR1 is MDHEN and CDR2 is SYDVKM. Trimming removed 6 bases from V and 0 bases from J, with 23 bases in between. The CDR3 length is 19 residues. Here the CDR3 reads CASSPDLGLLGATNEKLFF. The CDR3 nucleotides read TGTGCCAGCAGCCCAGACCTAGGACTCCTCGGAGCAACTAATGAAAAACTGTTTTTT.

V usage is TRBV5-5 and J usage is TRBJ1-1; D unclear. The V and J ends lost 0 bases and 5 bases respectively, with 11 bases between them. CDR3 length: 14 residues. Germline V gene data show CDR1 as SGHKS and CDR2 as YYEKEE (reference sequence). The CDR3 is CASSLADRGTEAFF. For the CDR3, the DNA is TGTGCCAGCAGCTTGGCGGATCGAGGGACTGAAGCTTTCTTT. The full variable domain, rest sourced from reference TRBV5-5 and TRBJ1-1, is DAGVTQSPTHLIKTRGQQVTLRCSPISGHKSVSWYQQVLGQGPQFIFQYYEKEERGRGNFPDRFSARQFPNYSSELNVNALLLGDSALYLCASSLADRGTEAFFGQGTRLTVV.

The gene calls are TRBV27 and TRBJ1-5; a weak D match, TRBD1 (5 bases). Per germline, CDR1 MNHEY and CDR2 SMNVEV (reference sequence). V was cut by 6 bases and J by 6 bases, with 18 bases left in between. CDR3 length: 15 residues. The CDR3 region is CASRPAGVLRQPQHF. DNA for the CDR3: TGTGCCAGCAGACCGGCGGGGGTTCTGCGTCAGCCCCAGCATTTT.

This clone was seen a handful of times. The rearrangement uses TRBV19 and TRBJ1-5; 8 bases match TRBD1. This CDR3 comprises 15 residues. Per the germline V gene, CDR1 is LNHDA and CDR2 is SQIVND (reference sequence). Germline trimming cut 5 bases from V and 4 bases from J; bases unmatched to any gene: 7. This CDR3 is CASSAYRGRNQPQHF. Written as DNA, the CDR3 is TGTGCCAGTAGTGCTTACAGGGGGAGGAATCAGCCCCAGCATTTT.

The V call is TRBV6-5, the J call TRBJ1-4; 9 bases map to TRBD1. Trimming cost V 6 bases and J 7 bases; bases outside gene matches: 9. Germline V gene data show CDR1 as MNHEY and CDR2 as SVGAGI. The CDR3 is 15 amino acids. CDR3 bases: TGTGCCAGCAGGACCGCAGGACAGGGGAGTGAAAAACTGTTTTTT. It yields the protein CASRTAGQGSEKLFF.

This clone was observed a single time. This sequence joins TRBV11-3 and TRBJ2-7, with 7 bases that match TRBD1. The CDR3 covers 13 residues. Germline V CDR1 and CDR2: SGHNT, YENEEA. V gave up 5 bases and J gave up 3 bases; unmatched junction bases: 4. The CDR3 DNA follows: TGTGCCAGCAGCCAAGGGACAGACTACGAGCAGTACTTC. Its translation is CASSQGTDYEQYF.

In its sample, this clone was seen a few times. The genes are TRBV10-2 and TRBJ2-2, with a possible D match to TRBD1 (5 bases). This CDR3 is built from 14 residues. Germline values: CDR1 WSHSY, CDR2 SAAADI. Trimming removed 8 bases from V and 0 bases from J, with 10 bases in between. CDR3 DNA sequence: TGCGCCAGCCAGGGTCAGGCGAACACCGGGGAGCTGTTTTTT. Protein: CASQGQANTGELFF.

The V call is TRBV6-5, the J call TRBJ2-7; D gene uncertain. CDR1 MNHEY and CDR2 SVGAGI come from the germline V gene. The CDR3 sequence is 15 residues long. V was pared by 0 bases and J by 4 bases, with 13 bases between. This CDR3 is CASSYSPGIAYEQYF. CDR3 nucleotide sequence: TGTGCCAGCAGTTACTCGCCAGGTATCGCTTACGAGCAGTACTTC.

As regards this clone: The germline gene is not matched at one end of the junction; a read error may be the cause. This chain connects TRBV6-1 to TRBJ1-2, with 7 positions matching TRBD1. The CDR3 consists of 12 residues. CDR1 is MNHNS and CDR2 is SASEGT in the germline V gene. This chain's CDR3 is CASSELLGADRF. The CDR3 nucleotides read TGTGCCAGCAGTGAACTTTTGGGGGCGGACAGGTTC.

The chain has TRBV6-6 and TRBJ1-2, with 8 bases lining up with TRBD1. The CDR3 is 16 amino acids. The trim removed 5 bases at V and 0 bases at J, leaving 8 bases unmatched. CDR1 and CDR2 (germline): MNHNY, SVGAGI (reference sequence). CDR3 nucleotides: TGTGCCAGCAGTCTCGACAGGGGAACGGCTAACTATGGCTACACCTTC. Translating it yields CASSLDRGTANYGYTF.